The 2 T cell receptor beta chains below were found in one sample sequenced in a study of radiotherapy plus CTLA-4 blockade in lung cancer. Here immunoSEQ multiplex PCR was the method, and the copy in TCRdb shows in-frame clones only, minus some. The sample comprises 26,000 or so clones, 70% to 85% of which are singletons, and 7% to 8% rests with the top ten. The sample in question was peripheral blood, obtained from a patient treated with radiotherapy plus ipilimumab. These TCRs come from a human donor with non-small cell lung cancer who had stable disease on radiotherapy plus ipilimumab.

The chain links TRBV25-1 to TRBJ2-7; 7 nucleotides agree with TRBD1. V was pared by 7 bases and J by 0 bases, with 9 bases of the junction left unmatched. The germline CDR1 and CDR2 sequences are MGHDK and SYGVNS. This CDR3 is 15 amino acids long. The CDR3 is CASTPTGASSYEQYF. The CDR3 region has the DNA TGTGCCAGCACCCCCACAGGGGCCAGCTCCTACGAGCAGTACTTC.

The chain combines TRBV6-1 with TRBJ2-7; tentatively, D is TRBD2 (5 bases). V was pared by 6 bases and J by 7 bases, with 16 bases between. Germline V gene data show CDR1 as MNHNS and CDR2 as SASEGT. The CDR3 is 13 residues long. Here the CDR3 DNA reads TGTGCCAGCAGACAGACCCTGCCGGGGGAGCAGTACTTC. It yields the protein CASRQTLPGEQYF.